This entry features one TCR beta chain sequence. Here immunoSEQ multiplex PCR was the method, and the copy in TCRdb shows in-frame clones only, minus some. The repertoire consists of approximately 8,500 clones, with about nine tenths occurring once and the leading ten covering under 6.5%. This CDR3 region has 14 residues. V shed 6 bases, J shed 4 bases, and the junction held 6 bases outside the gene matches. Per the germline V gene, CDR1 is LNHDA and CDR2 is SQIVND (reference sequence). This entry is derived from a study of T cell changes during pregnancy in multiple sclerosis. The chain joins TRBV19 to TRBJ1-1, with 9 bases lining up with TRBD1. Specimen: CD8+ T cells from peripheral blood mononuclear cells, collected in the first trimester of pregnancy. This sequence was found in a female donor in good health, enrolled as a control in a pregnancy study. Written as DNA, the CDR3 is TGTGCCAGTAGGGGGACAGGGAAAGGCACTGAAGCTTTCTTT. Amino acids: CASRGTGKGTEAFF.